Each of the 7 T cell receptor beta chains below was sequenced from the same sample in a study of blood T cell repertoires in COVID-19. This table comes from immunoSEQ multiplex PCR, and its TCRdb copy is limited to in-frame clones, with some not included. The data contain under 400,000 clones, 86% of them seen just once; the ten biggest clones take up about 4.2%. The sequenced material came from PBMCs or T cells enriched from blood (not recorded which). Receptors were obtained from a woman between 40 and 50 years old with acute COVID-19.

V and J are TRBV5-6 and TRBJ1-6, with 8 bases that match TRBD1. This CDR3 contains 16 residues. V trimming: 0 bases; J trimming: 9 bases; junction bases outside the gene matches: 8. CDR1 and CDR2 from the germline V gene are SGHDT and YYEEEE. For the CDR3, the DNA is TGTGCCAGCAGCTTGGGAGGACAGGGTCTGATTTCACCCCTCCACTTT. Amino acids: CASSLGGQGLISPLHF.

CDR3 coding DNA: TGTGCCAGCAGCCCCAGGTACCAAGAGACCCAGTACTTC. Translated: CASSPRYQETQYF. The V gene is TRBV2, the J gene TRBJ2-5, with D unresolved. The V end was cut by 6 bases, the J end by 0 bases, with 8 bases between. Germline CDR1 SNHLY, CDR2 FYNNEI. The CDR3 is 13 amino acids.

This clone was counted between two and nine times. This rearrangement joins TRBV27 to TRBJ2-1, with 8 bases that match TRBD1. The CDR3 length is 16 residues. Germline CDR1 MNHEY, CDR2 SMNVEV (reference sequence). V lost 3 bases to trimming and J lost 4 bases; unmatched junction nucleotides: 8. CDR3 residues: CASSFWIGTGYNEQFF. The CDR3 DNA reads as TGTGCCAGCAGTTTTTGGATAGGGACAGGTTACAATGAGCAGTTCTTC.

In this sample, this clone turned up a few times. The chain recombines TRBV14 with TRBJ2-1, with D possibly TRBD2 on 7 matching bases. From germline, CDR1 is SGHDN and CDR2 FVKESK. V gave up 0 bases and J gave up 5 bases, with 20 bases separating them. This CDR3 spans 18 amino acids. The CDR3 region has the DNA TGTGCCAGCAGCCAAGATCGGGGGGCTGTCGGTCGGGACAATGAGCAGTTCTTC. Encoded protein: CASSQDRGAVGRDNEQFF. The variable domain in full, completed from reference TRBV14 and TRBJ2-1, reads EAGVTQFPSHSVIEKGQTVTLRCDPISGHDNLYWYRRVMGKEIKFLLHFVKESKQDESGMPNNRFLAERTGGTYSTLKVQPAELEDSGVYFCASSQDRGAVGRDNEQFFGPGTRLTVL.

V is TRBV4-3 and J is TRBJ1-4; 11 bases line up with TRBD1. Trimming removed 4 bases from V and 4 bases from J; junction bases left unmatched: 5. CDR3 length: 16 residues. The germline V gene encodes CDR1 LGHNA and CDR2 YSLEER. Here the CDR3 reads CASSLLGQGVNEKLFF. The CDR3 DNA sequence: TGCGCCAGCAGCCTATTGGGACAGGGGGTTAATGAAAAACTGTTTTTT.

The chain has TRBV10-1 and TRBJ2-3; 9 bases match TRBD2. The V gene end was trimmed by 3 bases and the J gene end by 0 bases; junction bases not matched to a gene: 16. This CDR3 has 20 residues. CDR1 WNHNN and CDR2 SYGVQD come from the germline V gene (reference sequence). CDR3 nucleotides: TGCGCCAGCAGTGATTCCCCGGGCGCGGGGGGGAAGTCTAGCACAGATACGCAGTATTTT. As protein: CASSDSPGAGGKSSTDTQYF.

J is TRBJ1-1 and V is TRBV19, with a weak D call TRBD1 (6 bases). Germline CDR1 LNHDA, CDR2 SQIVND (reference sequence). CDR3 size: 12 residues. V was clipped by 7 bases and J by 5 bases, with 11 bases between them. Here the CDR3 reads CASTLRGTEAFF. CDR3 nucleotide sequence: TGTGCCAGTACCCTAAGGGGGACTGAAGCTTTCTTT.